Listed below are T cell receptor beta chains from one sample, sequenced in a study of blood T cell repertoires in COVID-19. Only in-frame clones appear in the TCRdb table, and some are missing; sequencing was by immunoSEQ multiplex PCR. Among around 64,000 clones listed, 86% were seen once. The sequencing sample was made of peripheral blood. These receptors all come from a young man with acute or convalescent COVID-19. Both conserved end residues are part of each CDR3. The D gene is left open where the match is weak. A row's size may be missing; if present it is once, few, many or a size class.

CDR3 protein: CASSANRGEKLFF; CDR3 DNA: TGTGCCAGCAGTGCGAACCGGGGGGAAAAACTGTTTTTT; J gene: TRBJ1-4; CDR3 length: 13; D gene: -; clone size: -; V gene: TRBV2
CDR3 protein: CASSLTQQNSPLHF; CDR3 DNA: TGTGCCAGCAGTTTGACACAGCAAAATTCACCCCTCCACTTT; J gene: TRBJ1-6; CDR3 length: 14; D gene: -; clone size: -; V gene: TRBV27
CDR3 protein: CASSRGVGETQYF; CDR3 DNA: TGTGCCAGCAGCCGGGGGGTGGGAGAGACCCAGTACTTC; J gene: TRBJ2-5; CDR3 length: 13; D gene: TRBD2; clone size: -; V gene: TRBV5-6
CDR3 protein: CASSPTGGQPQHF; CDR3 DNA: TGTGCCAGCAGTCCAACAGGGGGTCAGCCCCAGCATTTT; J gene: TRBJ1-5; CDR3 length: 13; D gene: TRBD1; clone size: once; V gene: TRBV12-3/TRBV12-4
CDR3 protein: CAISELYNSPLHF; CDR3 DNA: TGTGCCATCAGTGAACTTTATAATTCACCCCTCCACTTT; J gene: TRBJ1-6; CDR3 length: 13; D gene: -; clone size: -; V gene: TRBV10-3
CDR3 protein: CASSPPGQGREKLFF; CDR3 DNA: TGTGCCAGTAGTCCCCCGGGACAGGGAAGGGAAAAACTGTTTTTT; J gene: TRBJ1-4; CDR3 length: 15; D gene: TRBD1; clone size: once; V gene: TRBV19
CDR3 protein: CASSQGTSGQETQYF; CDR3 DNA: TGTGCCAGCAGCCAAGGGACTAGCGGGCAAGAGACCCAGTACTTC; J gene: TRBJ2-5; CDR3 length: 15; D gene: TRBD2; clone size: -; V gene: TRBV4-2
CDR3 protein: CASSLGGGSNQPQHF; CDR3 DNA: TGTGCCAGCAGCTTAGGGGGGGGGAGCAATCAGCCCCAGCATTTT; J gene: TRBJ1-5; CDR3 length: 15; D gene: -; clone size: -; V gene: TRBV7-2
CDR3 protein: CASSLNREYGYTF; CDR3 DNA: TGTGCCAGCAGCTTGAACAGGGAATATGGCTACACCTTC; J gene: TRBJ1-2; CDR3 length: 13; D gene: -; clone size: -; V gene: TRBV5-6
CDR3 protein: CASSRGTRARGTEAFF; CDR3 DNA: TGTGCCAGCTCCAGGGGGACAAGGGCCCGAGGCACTGAAGCTTTCTTT; J gene: TRBJ1-1; CDR3 length: 16; D gene: TRBD1; clone size: once; V gene: TRBV7-8
CDR3 protein: CAWSVPPRYYNEQFF; CDR3 DNA: TGTGCCTGGAGTGTACCTCCACGCTACTACAATGAGCAGTTCTTC; J gene: TRBJ2-1; CDR3 length: 15; D gene: -; clone size: -; V gene: TRBV30
CDR3 protein: CASSLGGGELFF; CDR3 DNA: TGTGCCAGCAGTTTAGGCGGCGGGGAGCTGTTTTTT; J gene: TRBJ2-2; CDR3 length: 12; D gene: -; clone size: -; V gene: TRBV12-3/TRBV12-4
CDR3 protein: CASSLRQGVTDTQYF; CDR3 DNA: TGTGCCAGCAGTTTAAGACAGGGGGTTACAGATACGCAGTATTTT; J gene: TRBJ2-3; CDR3 length: 15; D gene: TRBD1; clone size: -; V gene: TRBV27
CDR3 protein: CASSLYGRLVSGANVLTF; CDR3 DNA: TGTGCCAGCAGTTTATATGGGAGACTAGTATCTGGGGCCAACGTCCTGACTTTC; J gene: TRBJ2-6; CDR3 length: 18; D gene: -; clone size: -; V gene: TRBV27
CDR3 protein: CASLGEETQYF; CDR3 DNA: TGTGCCAGCCTTGGAGAGGAGACCCAGTACTTC; J gene: TRBJ2-5; CDR3 length: 11; D gene: -; clone size: -; V gene: TRBV2
CDR3 protein: CASSLILSLGQNSPLHF; CDR3 DNA: TGTGCCAGCAGCCTCATCCTCAGTTTGGGGCAAAATTCACCCCTCCACTTT; J gene: TRBJ1-6; CDR3 length: 17; D gene: -; clone size: -; V gene: TRBV2
CDR3 protein: CASRRGTANYGYTF; CDR3 DNA: TGTGCCAGCAGGAGAGGGACAGCTAACTATGGCTACACCTTC; J gene: TRBJ1-2; CDR3 length: 14; D gene: TRBD1; clone size: -; V gene: TRBV6-5
CDR3 protein: CASSTGIQGSNSPLHF; CDR3 DNA: TGCGCCAGCAGCACCGGAATACAGGGGTCTAATTCACCCCTCCACTTT; J gene: TRBJ1-6; CDR3 length: 16; D gene: TRBD1; clone size: -; V gene: TRBV5-1
CDR3 protein: CASSQVWPSGTNTGELFF; CDR3 DNA: TGTGCCAGCAGCCAAGTGTGGCCTAGCGGGACGAACACCGGGGAGCTGTTTTTT; J gene: TRBJ2-2; CDR3 length: 18; D gene: TRBD2; clone size: -; V gene: TRBV4-2
CDR3 protein: CASSPSAVKEEELFF; CDR3 DNA: TGTGCCAGCAGCCCCTCGGCGGTTAAGGAGGAGGAGCTGTTTTTT; J gene: TRBJ2-2; CDR3 length: 15; D gene: -; clone size: few; V gene: TRBV9
CDR3 protein: CASSQDWGRGSMGNTIYF; CDR3 DNA: TGTGCCAGCAGCCAAGATTGGGGCCGGGGGTCTATGGGAAACACCATATATTTT; J gene: TRBJ1-3; CDR3 length: 18; D gene: -; clone size: -; V gene: TRBV3-1/TRBV3-2
CDR3 protein: CASSPQGVDGYTF; CDR3 DNA: TGTGCCAGCTCACCCCAGGGTGTAGATGGCTACACCTTC; J gene: TRBJ1-2; CDR3 length: 13; D gene: -; clone size: -; V gene: TRBV18
CDR3 protein: CASSLVMGGSTEAFF; CDR3 DNA: TGTGCCAGCAGCTTGGTGATGGGGGGTAGCACTGAAGCTTTCTTT; J gene: TRBJ1-1; CDR3 length: 15; D gene: -; clone size: few; V gene: TRBV7-2
CDR3 protein: CASSIRRGTQYEQYF; CDR3 DNA: TGTGCCAGTAGTATAAGGCGGGGGACCCAGTACGAGCAGTACTTC; J gene: TRBJ2-7; CDR3 length: 15; D gene: TRBD2; clone size: -; V gene: TRBV19
CDR3 protein: CASITTPTSNYGYTF; CDR3 DNA: TGTGCCAGCATCACCACACCAACATCTAACTATGGCTACACCTTC; J gene: TRBJ1-2; CDR3 length: 15; D gene: -; clone size: once; V gene: TRBV6-5
CDR3 protein: CASSPRAGEANYGYTF; CDR3 DNA: TGTGCCAGCTCACCCCGGGCGGGGGAAGCTAACTATGGCTACACCTTC; J gene: TRBJ1-2; CDR3 length: 16; D gene: -; clone size: -; V gene: TRBV18
CDR3 protein: CASSFTGQVDNEQFF; CDR3 DNA: TGTGCCAGCAGCTTCACAGGACAGGTGGACAATGAGCAGTTCTTC; J gene: TRBJ2-1; CDR3 length: 15; D gene: TRBD1; clone size: once; V gene: TRBV7-6
CDR3 protein: CSVSVRDTEAFF; CDR3 DNA: TGCAGCGTTTCAGTCAGGGACACTGAAGCTTTCTTT; J gene: TRBJ1-1; CDR3 length: 12; D gene: -; clone size: once; V gene: TRBV29-1
CDR3 protein: CASSLVGGGYTF; CDR3 DNA: TGTGCCAGCAGTTTAGTGGGGGGAGGCTACACCTTC; J gene: TRBJ1-2; CDR3 length: 12; D gene: -; clone size: -; V gene: TRBV12-3/TRBV12-4
CDR3 protein: CASSRTDRYSEAFF; CDR3 DNA: TGTGCCAGCAGCAGGACGGACAGGTACTCTGAAGCTTTCTTT; J gene: TRBJ1-1; CDR3 length: 14; D gene: TRBD1; clone size: -; V gene: TRBV25-1
CDR3 protein: CASSQRLATYEQYF; CDR3 DNA: TGTGCCAGCAGCCAGAGACTAGCGACCTACGAGCAGTACTTC; J gene: TRBJ2-7; CDR3 length: 14; D gene: TRBD2; clone size: -; V gene: TRBV3-1/TRBV3-2
CDR3 protein: CASSQRSAGKSSQYF; CDR3 DNA: TGTGCCAGCAGCCAACGTTCCGCAGGGAAATCATCCCAGTACTTC; J gene: TRBJ2-5; CDR3 length: 15; D gene: -; clone size: -; V gene: TRBV3-1/TRBV3-2
CDR3 protein: CASSRRGYEAFF; CDR3 DNA: TGTGCCAGCAGTCGCAGGGGGTATGAAGCTTTCTTT; J gene: TRBJ1-1; CDR3 length: 12; D gene: TRBD1; clone size: -; V gene: TRBV12-3/TRBV12-4
CDR3 protein: CAPSQERGGAGEQYF; CDR3 DNA: TGTGCCCCCAGCCAAGAGCGGGGGGGCGCGGGGGAGCAGTACTTC; J gene: TRBJ2-7; CDR3 length: 15; D gene: TRBD2; clone size: -; V gene: TRBV3-1/TRBV3-2
CDR3 protein: CAWSLLVTANTGELFF; CDR3 DNA: TGTGCCTGGAGTTTGTTGGTAACAGCGAACACCGGGGAGCTGTTTTTT; J gene: TRBJ2-2; CDR3 length: 16; D gene: -; clone size: -; V gene: TRBV30
CDR3 protein: CASSVGTSGYEQYF; CDR3 DNA: TGTGCCAGCAGCGTCGGGACTAGCGGCTACGAGCAGTACTTC; J gene: TRBJ2-7; CDR3 length: 14; D gene: TRBD2; clone size: -; V gene: TRBV9
CDR3 protein: CASSTQGLVQPQHF; CDR3 DNA: TGTGCCAGTAGTACTCAGGGTTTGGTTCAGCCCCAGCATTTT; J gene: TRBJ1-5; CDR3 length: 14; D gene: -; clone size: few; V gene: TRBV19
CDR3 protein: CASSPDQFYSPLHF; CDR3 DNA: TGTGCCAGCTCACCTGATCAGTTTTATTCACCCCTCCACTTT; J gene: TRBJ1-6; CDR3 length: 14; D gene: -; clone size: -; V gene: TRBV18
CDR3 protein: CSASLSSSGRNQPQHF; CDR3 DNA: TGCAGTGCTAGTCTTAGTTCGTCAGGGAGGAATCAGCCCCAGCATTTT; J gene: TRBJ1-5; CDR3 length: 16; D gene: -; clone size: -; V gene: TRBV20-1
CDR3 protein: CASSYAGTHNSPLHF; CDR3 DNA: TGTGCCAGCAGTTACGCGGGGACCCATAATTCACCCCTCCACTTT; J gene: TRBJ1-6; CDR3 length: 15; D gene: -; clone size: -; V gene: TRBV6-6
CDR3 protein: CASRVDTGELFF; CDR3 DNA: TGCGCCAGCCGAGTCGACACCGGGGAGCTGTTTTTT; J gene: TRBJ2-2; CDR3 length: 12; D gene: -; clone size: -; V gene: TRBV5-1
CDR3 protein: CLAGEGTIEAFF; CDR3 DNA: TGTCTGGCGGGAGAGGGGACGATTGAAGCTTTCTTT; J gene: TRBJ1-1; CDR3 length: 12; D gene: -; clone size: -; V gene: TRBV6-5